A selection of T cell receptor beta chains follows, all from one sample in a study of T cells expressing NK-cell markers. Each CDR3 protein gets one entry in TCRdb, which reprocessed the 5' RACE reads and gives no DNA. Its table records a few hundred thousand distinct CDR3 sequences. Sample: blood T cells: a sorted CD56 or NKG2C T cell subset, CD4+ or CD8+ T cells, or bulk PBMC T cells (not recorded which). These receptors came from a woman in her fifties or sixties in good health. Each CDR3 is given with its conserved first and last residue. The order of the fields is J gene, V gene, CDR3 protein.

TRBJ1-6 TRBV10-3 CATWAQGEGSPLHF
TRBJ1-6 TRBV5-1 CASSLEIGESPLHF
TRBJ1-2 TRBV20-1 CSARDQGQGGYGYTF
TRBJ2-3 TRBV6-6 CASSYPLARGGPDTQYF
TRBJ2-1 TRBV10-3 CAIMGGQNNEQFF
TRBJ2-3 TRBV25-1 CAGQGFTDTQYF
TRBJ2-1 TRBV4-1 CASSHPGTSGRAVNEQFF
TRBJ2-1 TRBV5-1 CASSVPSDDEQFF
TRBJ1-1 TRBV30 CAWSVQGMMNTEAFF
TRBJ1-1 TRBV29-1 CSATALTQAFF
TRBJ2-2 TRBV20-1 CSARIGQINTGELFF
TRBJ2-1 TRBV15 CATSREPGGSNEQFF
TRBJ2-1 TRBV20-1 CSARVAGLAGGPQFF
TRBJ2-1 TRBV18 CASSPTGTRDEQFF
TRBJ2-1 TRBV5-8 CASSRGPGDGRKFF
TRBJ2-3 TRBV6-4 CASSDRPGAGSVDTQYF
TRBJ2-3 TRBV4-1 CASSQGNGGSSTDTQYF
TRBJ1-1 TRBV6-6 CASRGSKIPEAFF
TRBJ2-1 TRBV7-6 CASSLARGVEQFF
TRBJ1-2 TRBV7-8 CASSIGSGTGDYGYTF
TRBJ2-1 TRBV19 CASKGGVVVEQFF
TRBJ2-1 TRBV9 CASSVVAGNNEQFF
TRBJ2-3 TRBV5-1 CASSPDWSSTDTQYF
TRBJ2-7 TRBV28 CATTTGTQIQYF
TRBJ2-1 TRBV6-5 CASSYFQGGSEQFF
TRBJ1-5 TRBV15 CATSAPGQRNQPQHF
TRBJ2-1 TRBV11-2 CASSLVGMRNEQFF
TRBJ2-1 TRBV10-3 CAISMTRGSNEQFF
TRBJ2-2 TRBV6-1 CASSELALAGELFF
TRBJ2-1 TRBV16 CASSQSEGSEQFF
TRBJ2-1 TRBV7-9 CASSLDGTKANEQFF
TRBJ2-3 TRBV27 CASSSGTSGSSTDTQYF
TRBJ2-7 TRBV20-1 CSATPLTARSYEQYF
TRBJ1-1 TRBV29-1 CSAMEGTNTEAFF
TRBJ2-5 TRBV5-1 CASSFSLPGQGETQYF
TRBJ1-1 TRBV28 CASSLIGGRTEAFF
TRBJ1-6 TRBV11-2 CASRTWGALNSPLHF
TRBJ1-2 TRBV5-6 CASSLLGQQYGYTF
TRBJ1-2 TRBV5-1 CASSPRTGPGTF
TRBJ2-3 TRBV6-5 CASRPSGVGTDTQYF
TRBJ1-2 TRBV3-1 CASSQVLVGGYTF
TRBJ1-6 TRBV7-6 CASSLIGGQGDNSPLHF
TRBJ2-1 TRBV6-2/TRBV6-3 CASSIRTSGTTNNEQFF
TRBJ2-1 TRBV24-1 CATSVTSGPYNEQFF
TRBJ1-4 TRBV4-1 CASSQDESSNEKLFF
TRBJ1-1 TRBV28 CASSLLGGATGSGAFF
TRBJ1-3 TRBV6-1 CASGRDFSGNTIYF
TRBJ2-2 TRBV16 CASSQFQGDTGELFF
TRBJ2-7 TRBV3-1 CASSQAAGGYEQYF
TRBJ2-3 TRBV7-9 CASSFPHPTDTQYF
TRBJ2-7 TRBV12-3/TRBV12-4 CASRSRTEVYEQYF
TRBJ2-2 TRBV6-1 CASSGLAGAGGELFF
TRBJ1-1 TRBV3-1 CASSQKGAGAEAFF
TRBJ2-1 TRBV24-1 CATSDPGAVSYNEQFF
TRBJ2-7 TRBV4-2 CASSQDGTSTYEQYF
TRBJ1-2 TRBV30 CACHSGDGYTF
TRBJ1-5 TRBV6-1 CASSGHRFVEGNQPQHF
TRBJ1-3 TRBV15 CATSRTTTGPAGNTIYF